The sequence of this T cell receptor (beta chain) was determined in a study of T cell changes during pregnancy in multiple sclerosis. TCRdb's copy holds only in-frame clones and misses some; the assay was immunoSEQ multiplex PCR. The repertoire holds over 50,000 clones, with roughly 90% as singletons. From germline, CDR1 is GTSNPN and CDR2 SVGIG (reference sequence). V was pared by 6 bases and J by 3 bases, with 12 bases of the junction left unmatched. CDR3 length: 16 amino acids. The starting material was peripheral blood, obtained in the first trimester of pregnancy. V is TRBV30 and J is TRBJ2-3, with 10 nucleotides matching TRBD2. The TCR originated in a female donor with multiple sclerosis, enrolled in a pregnancy study. The CDR3 DNA reads TGTGCCTGTGAAACCGGGACTAGCGTCAGTACAGATACGCAGTATTTT. It yields the protein CACETGTSVSTDTQYF.